This TCR beta chain was recovered during a study of shared clonotypes between healthy human individuals. The overall study: Ranging from 18 to 49 in age, donors were two women and a few men. Study-wide results and caveats: Generally, naive subsets came out with larger estimated richness than memory subsets.

Each donor was a Caucasian adult residing in Nashville, Tennessee. CD45RA-negative memory and CD45RA+ naive subsets were split from the CD4+ cells. In its sample, this clone was seen once. Its target is unknown. The CDR3 is 16 amino acids. V shed 1 base and J 0 bases; nucleotides not matched to a gene: 3. Germline loops: CDR1 SGHTA, CDR2 FQGNSA. Clones were sequenced by immunoSEQ multiplex PCR, and TCRdb holds only the in-frame ones, with some missing. The sample holds about 1.1 million clones; roughly 77% are singletons and the top ten take over 0.8%. The source material was memory CD4+ T cells from PBMCs. Subset in this sample: CD45RA-negative fraction. The J gene is TRBJ1-3, the V gene TRBV7-2; 7 bases fit TRBD1. The clonotype originates from a man between 18 and 29 years old in good health. Some clones in this sample may be carry-over from other donors' samples. For the CDR3, the DNA is TGTGCCAGCAGCTTAGAGGGGACAGCCTCTGGAAACACCATATATTTT. Residues: CASSLEGTASGNTIYF.